This T cell receptor beta chain was documented in a study of CXCR3-negative and CXCR3-positive naive CD8 T cells. Study findings and constraints: Naive cells with CXCR3 showed TRB CDR3s that were more hydrophobic than those in CXCR3-negative naive cells.

Subsets of CD8+ T cells were each sorted in triplicate at 270,000 or so cells apiece. Of note for this clonotype: Its antigen is unknown.

Germline CDR1 MDHEN, CDR2 SYDVKM. The CDR3 is 11 amino acids. The libraries of TRB cDNA were prepared using 5' RACE with UMI labels. TCRdb re-analyzed the 5' RACE reads; it lists each CDR3 protein once, without DNA. The sample features roughly 80,000 distinct CDR3 sequences, with 0.62% in its top ten. The sample taken for sequencing was naive CXCR3+ CD8+ T cells from blood. As for subset: CD45RO-CCR7+CD27+CD95- naive CD8+ T cells expressing CXCR3 (TNR3+). This sequence was found in a human donor in good health. Some clones in this sample may be carry-over from other donors' samples. The V call is TRBV28, the J call TRBJ1-5. The CDR3 spells CASSFNQPQHF.